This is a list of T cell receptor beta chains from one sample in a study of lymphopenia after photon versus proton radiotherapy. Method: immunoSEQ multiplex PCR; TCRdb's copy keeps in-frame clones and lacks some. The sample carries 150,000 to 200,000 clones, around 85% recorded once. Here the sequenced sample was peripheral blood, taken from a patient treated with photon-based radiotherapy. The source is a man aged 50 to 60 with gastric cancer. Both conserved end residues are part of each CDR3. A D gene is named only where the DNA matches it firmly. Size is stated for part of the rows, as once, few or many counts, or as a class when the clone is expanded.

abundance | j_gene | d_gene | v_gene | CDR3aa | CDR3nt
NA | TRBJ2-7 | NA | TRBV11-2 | CASSSNREMGEQYF | TGTGCCAGCAGCTCAAACAGGGAGATGGGGGAGCAGTACTTC
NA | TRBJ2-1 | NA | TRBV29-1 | CSVEGVESSYNEQFF | TGCAGCGTGGAGGGGGTTGAATCGTCCTACAATGAGCAGTTCTTC
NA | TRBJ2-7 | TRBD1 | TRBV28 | CASIARQGSYEQYF | TGTGCCAGCATAGCAAGACAGGGCAGCTACGAGCAGTACTTC
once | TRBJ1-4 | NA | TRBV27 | CASSSPAQVPEKLFF | TGTGCCAGCAGTTCCCCAGCCCAAGTCCCCGAAAAACTGTTTTTT
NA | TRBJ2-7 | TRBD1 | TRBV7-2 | CASSLSAGTGVREQYF | TGTGCCAGCAGCCTAAGCGCTGGGACAGGGGTTCGCGAGCAGTACTTC
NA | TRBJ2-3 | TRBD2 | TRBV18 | CASSQTRLGGNTDTQYF | TGTGCCAGCTCACAAACGCGGCTGGGAGGGAACACAGATACGCAGTATTTT
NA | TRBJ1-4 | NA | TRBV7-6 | CASSLARGTNEKLFF | TGTGCCAGCAGCTTAGCGAGGGGAACTAATGAAAAACTGTTTTTT
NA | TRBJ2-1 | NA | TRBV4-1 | CASSQDRVVEQFF | TGCGCCAGCAGCCAAGATCGGGTCGTCGAGCAGTTCTTC
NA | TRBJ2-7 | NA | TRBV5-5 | CASLSMGPRGYEQYF | TGTGCCAGCCTTTCGATGGGACCTCGGGGCTACGAGCAGTACTTC
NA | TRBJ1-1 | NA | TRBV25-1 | CASSSFGAMNTEAFF | TGTGCCAGCAGTTCCTTCGGGGCTATGAACACTGAAGCTTTCTTT
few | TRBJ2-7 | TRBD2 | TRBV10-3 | CAISGGTSGHEQYF | TGTGCCATCAGTGGGGGGACTAGCGGCCACGAGCAGTACTTC
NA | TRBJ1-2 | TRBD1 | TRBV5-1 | CASSPGQGHGYTF | TGCGCCAGCAGCCCCGGACAGGGCCATGGCTACACCTTC
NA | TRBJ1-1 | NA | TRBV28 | CASSPTGWGNTEAFF | TGTGCCAGCAGTCCGACGGGGTGGGGTAACACTGAAGCTTTCTTT
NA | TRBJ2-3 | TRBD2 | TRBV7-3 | CASSLSGLAGLTQYF | TGTGCCAGCAGCTTGTCCGGGCTAGCGGGACTTACGCAGTATTTT
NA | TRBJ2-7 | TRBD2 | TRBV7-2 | CASSLDILAGREQYF | TGTGCCAGCAGCTTAGATATCCTAGCGGGACGCGAGCAGTACTTC
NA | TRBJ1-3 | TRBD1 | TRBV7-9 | CASRSGQLLGNTIYF | TGTGCCAGCAGATCGGGACAGCTCCTTGGAAACACCATATATTTT
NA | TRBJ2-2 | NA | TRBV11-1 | CASSTTATGELFF | TGTGCCAGCAGCACAACAGCCACCGGGGAGCTGTTTTTT
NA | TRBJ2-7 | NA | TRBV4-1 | CASSQEEAGGAYEQYF | TGCGCCAGCAGCCAAGAGGAGGCGGGTGGAGCCTACGAGCAGTACTTC
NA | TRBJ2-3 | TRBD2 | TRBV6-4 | CASSDSTSGSTDTQYF | TGTGCCAGCAGTGACTCCACTAGCGGGAGCACAGATACGCAGTATTTT
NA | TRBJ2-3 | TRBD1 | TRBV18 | CASSHKGAGSDTQYF | TGTGCCAGCTCTCACAAGGGGGCCGGCTCAGATACGCAGTATTTT
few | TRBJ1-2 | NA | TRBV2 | CASSEQGTYYGYTF | TGTGCCAGCAGTGAACAAGGGACTTACTATGGCTACACCTTC
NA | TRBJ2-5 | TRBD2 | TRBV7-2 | CASSRSGRGGQETQYF | TGTGCCAGCAGCCGGTCGGGGAGGGGTGGCCAAGAGACCCAGTACTTC
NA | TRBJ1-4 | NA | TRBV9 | CASSVGHRYGKLFF | TGTGCCAGCAGCGTAGGGCACCGGTATGGCAAACTGTTTTTT
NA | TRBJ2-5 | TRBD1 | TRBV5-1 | CASSSGYLGGKETQYF | TGCGCCAGCAGCTCAGGGTATCTAGGGGGCAAAGAGACCCAGTACTTC
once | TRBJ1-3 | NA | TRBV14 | CASSQGGTFSGNTIYF | TGTGCCAGCAGCCAAGGCGGGACTTTCTCTGGAAACACCATATATTTT
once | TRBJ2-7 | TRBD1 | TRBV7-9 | CASSPTGDYEQYF | TGTGCCAGCAGCCCGACAGGGGACTACGAGCAGTACTTC
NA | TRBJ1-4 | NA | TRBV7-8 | CASRRGTIEEKLFF | TGTGCCAGCAGGCGAGGGACGATAGAGGAAAAACTGTTTTTT
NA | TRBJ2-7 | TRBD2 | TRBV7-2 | CASSSHSAGYEQYF | TGTGCCAGCAGCTCTCACTCAGCGGGGTACGAGCAGTACTTC
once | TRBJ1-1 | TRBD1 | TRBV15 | CATSSGQGPSIMNTEAFF | TGTGCCACCAGCAGTGGACAGGGGCCCTCAATCATGAACACTGAAGCTTTCTTT
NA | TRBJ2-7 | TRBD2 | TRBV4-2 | CASSRGTSGSYEQYF | TGTGCCAGCAGCCGAGGGACTAGCGGTTCCTACGAGCAGTACTTC
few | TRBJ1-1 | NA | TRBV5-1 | CASSPGLDTEAFF | TGCGCCAGCAGCCCTGGACTTGACACTGAAGCTTTCTTT
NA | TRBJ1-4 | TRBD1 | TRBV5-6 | CASSLGQLYNEKLFF | TGTGCCAGCAGCCTGGGACAGCTTTATAATGAAAAACTGTTTTTT
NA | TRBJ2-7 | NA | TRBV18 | CASSPIWTSEQYF | TGTGCCAGCTCACCGATATGGACCTCCGAGCAGTACTTC
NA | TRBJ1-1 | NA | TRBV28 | CASEGNTEAFF | TGTGCCTCCGAAGGAAACACTGAAGCTTTCTTT
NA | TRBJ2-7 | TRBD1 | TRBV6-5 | CASSYGQGVAYEQYF | TGTGCCAGCAGTTACGGGCAGGGGGTGGCCTACGAGCAGTACTTC
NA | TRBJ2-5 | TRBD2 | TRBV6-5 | CASSYESGIGETQYF | TGTGCCAGCAGTTACGAGAGCGGGATCGGGGAGACCCAGTACTTC
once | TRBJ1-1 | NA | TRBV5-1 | CASSLALDRSNTEAFF | TGCGCCAGCAGCTTGGCCCTGGACAGATCGAACACTGAAGCTTTCTTT
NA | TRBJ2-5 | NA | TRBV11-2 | CASSLGPPETQYF | TGTGCCAGCAGCTTAGGCCCCCCAGAGACCCAGTACTTC
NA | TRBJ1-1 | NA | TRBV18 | CASSLNTEAFF | TGTGCCAGCTCTCTCAACACTGAAGCTTTCTTT
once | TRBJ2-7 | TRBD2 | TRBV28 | CASTQREGRIYEQYF | TGTGCCAGTACTCAGCGGGAGGGCCGAATCTACGAGCAGTACTTC